This is a list of T cell receptor beta chains from one sample in a study of cytomegalovirus exposure and HLA in healthy donors. TCRdb's copy holds only in-frame clones and misses some; the assay was immunoSEQ multiplex PCR. There are approximately 100,000 clones in the sample; 70% to 80% occur only once, and 4.1% lies in the top ten. Specimen: PBMCs. The receptors were sampled from a female donor in good health and CMV-seropositive. CDR3s leave out the opening cysteine and the closing phenylalanine or tryptophan. A clone size is listed for some rows: how often the clone was seen (once, few, many), or a class if it is expanded.

clone_size j_call v_call cdr3_aa
- TRBJ1-2 TRBV10-3 ATRGGYSNYGYT
once TRBJ1-1 TRBV7-8 ASSLGTGRETEAF
- TRBJ2-1 TRBV27 ASSLRGTHNEQF
- TRBJ2-7 TRBV2 ASSEALLAGETYEQY
- TRBJ2-2 TRBV6-1 ASSEARLAGAGELF
- TRBJ1-1 TRBV19 ASTSPGDTEAF
- TRBJ1-5 TRBV19 ASSMQGGNQPQH
few TRBJ1-1 TRBV5-1 ASSKFGTGGRNTEAF
- TRBJ2-5 TRBV11-2 ASSLGGASGKGETQY
- TRBJ2-1 TRBV6-5 ASSYRQRLF
- TRBJ2-1 TRBV9 ASSVGALPNEQF
few TRBJ2-1 TRBV5-6 ASSYSTGTGNNEQF
- TRBJ2-2 TRBV11-2 ASSLQFTGELF
- TRBJ2-3 TRBV14 ASSQPTGGPDTQY
few TRBJ2-7 TRBV25-1 ASSDSGRGEGEQY
- TRBJ2-7 TRBV5-8 ASSLGQGVREQY
- TRBJ2-7 TRBV15 ATSRVQVQPFYEQY
- - TRBV4-3 ASSQEGGRSYEQY
- TRBJ2-7 TRBV2 ASSEQTSGIYEQY
- TRBJ2-7 TRBV5-1 ASTRDTSGLGEQY
- TRBJ1-1 TRBV5-1 ASSYSGGARTMNTEAF
- TRBJ2-3 TRBV7-8 ASSFSRSTDTQY
- TRBJ2-3 TRBV5-6 ASSLEQGNTDTQY
- TRBJ2-7 TRBV2 ASINPYEQY
- TRBJ2-1 TRBV7-2 ASSLLDNLDEQF
- TRBJ1-5 TRBV7-9 ASSHSGTENQPQH
- TRBJ1-5 TRBV21-1 ASSCCSGGSQPQH
- TRBJ1-1 TRBV7-9 SSSSRALNTEAF
few TRBJ1-1 TRBV19 ASTSTIWAF
- TRBJ1-2 TRBV7-9 ASSLGRGEGADYGYT
- TRBJ2-3 TRBV30 ASSRGEPPTQY
few TRBJ1-2 TRBV15 ATSREPRGEGGYT
- TRBJ1-4 TRBV11-2 ASSLGEVANEKLF
- TRBJ2-3 TRBV5-1 ASSYFTDTQY
- TRBJ1-2 TRBV30 AWSARGNRNGYT
- TRBJ2-5 TRBV10-1 ASSEDPGSETQY
few TRBJ2-1 TRBV4-2 ASSRAGGAYNEQF
once TRBJ1-1 TRBV7-9 ASSSPDSLNTEAF
once TRBJ2-3 TRBV7-2 ASSSLIVSTDTQY
- TRBJ1-2 TRBV29-1 SVPGNYGYT
- TRBJ1-1 TRBV6-5 ASSYSQGPGSEAF